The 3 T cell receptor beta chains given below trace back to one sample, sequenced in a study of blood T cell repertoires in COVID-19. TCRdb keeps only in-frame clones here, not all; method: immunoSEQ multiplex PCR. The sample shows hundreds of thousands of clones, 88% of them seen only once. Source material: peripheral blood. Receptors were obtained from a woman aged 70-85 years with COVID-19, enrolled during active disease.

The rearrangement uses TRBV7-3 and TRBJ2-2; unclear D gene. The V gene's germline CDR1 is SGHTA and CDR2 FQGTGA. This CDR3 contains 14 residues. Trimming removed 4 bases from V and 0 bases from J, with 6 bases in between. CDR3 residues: CASSSLANTGELFF. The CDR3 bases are TGTGCCAGCAGCTCCCTAGCGAACACCGGGGAGCTGTTTTTT.

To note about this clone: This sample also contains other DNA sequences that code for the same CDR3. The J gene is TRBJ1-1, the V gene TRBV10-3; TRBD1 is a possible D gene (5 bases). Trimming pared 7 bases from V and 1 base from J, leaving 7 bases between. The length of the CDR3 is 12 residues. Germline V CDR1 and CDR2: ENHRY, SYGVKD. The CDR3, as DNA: TGTGCCATCACTACAGGGAACACTGAAGCTTTCTTT. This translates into CAITTGNTEAFF.

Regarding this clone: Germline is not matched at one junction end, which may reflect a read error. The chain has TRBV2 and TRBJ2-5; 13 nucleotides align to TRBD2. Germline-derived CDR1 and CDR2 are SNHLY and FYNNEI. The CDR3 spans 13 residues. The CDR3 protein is CASRQGTSGDYHF. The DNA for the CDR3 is TGTGCCAGCAGACAAGGGACTAGCGGGGATTATCACTTC.